This T cell receptor (beta chain) was obtained from a study of vaccination and CD4 T cells after COVID-19. Germline V lookup: CDR1 SGHTA, CDR2 FQGNSA. This CDR3 has 14 amino acids. Deletions cut 1 base from V and 5 bases from J, with 11 bases between. Points on this clonotype: The antigen is undetermined.

Regarding treatment: roughly 10-day PBMC culture with coronavirus spike peptide pools or control peptides (ViraFEST assay). Sequencing of the DNA from cultured CD4+ T cells was carried out with the Oncomine TCR Beta short-read assay. A single record per CDR3 protein comes from TCRdb applying MiXCR to the PCR reads. The sample lists some 22,000 distinct CDR3 sequences, approximately 64% occurring once. This chain joins TRBV7-2 and TRBJ2-5; no firm D call. Material: CD4+ T cells from blood, cultured in vitro, obtained after SARS-CoV-2 vaccination. The clonotype was recovered from a human donor who received a COVID-19 vaccine. Here the CDR3 reads CASSLVAETETQYF. As DNA, the CDR3 is TGTGCCAGCAGCTTAGTTGCCGAGACGGAGACCCAGTACTTC.